This TCR beta chain comes out of a study of early T cells in non-severe SARS-CoV-2 infection. On the study more broadly: Bulk RNA from unsorted whole blood was sequenced; chains were unpaired.

This CDR3 has 17 amino acids. V was clipped by 2 bases and J by 3 bases; unmatched bases: 10. Germline V gene data show CDR1 as KGHDR and CDR2 as SFDVKD. TCRdb ran MiXCR on the 5' RACE reads and lists one entry per CDR3 protein. The sample contains approximately 49,000 distinct CDR3 sequences, roughly 12% of which appear only once. In its sample, this clonotype was seen many times. This receptor was obtained from an adult who was a healthcare worker with PCR-confirmed SARS-CoV-2 infection or an uninfected control (not recorded which). The chain couples TRBV24-1 to TRBJ1-2, with 8 positions matching TRBD1. The sample was whole blood. CDR3 in amino acids: CATSDSTTGAFYYGYTF. CDR3 DNA sequence: TGTGCCACCAGTGATTCTACGACAGGGGCCTTCTACTATGGCTACACCTTC.